The clone carrying this TCR beta chain showed up just a few times. Its antigen is currently unknown. Cells were stimulated with CMV-infected fibroblast lysates at roughly 10 ug/mL. Memory cells lacking CD40L and CD69 with high CD45RO were sorted. Donors had CD4+ T cell counts above 400 cells/uL and were CMV-seropositive. PBMCs were depleted of CD8+ T cells before stimulation. This sample was taken from a study of persistence of HIV-infected CD4 T cells. On the study more broadly: Multiple blood draws of up to roughly 180 mL, except two donors with single leukapheresis.

Sequencing used immunoSEQ version 4 in survey mode. Profiled with immunoSEQ multiplex PCR; TCRdb holds only in-frame clones, not every one. Here the sample spans 25,000 to 30,000 clones, approximately 78% being singletons. Trimming removed 1 base at V and 0 bases at J, with 15 bases between. Germline V gives CDR1 MGHRA, CDR2 YSYEKL. CDR3 length: 18 residues. Study outcomes and limitations: Compared with CD3/CD28-stimulated cells, CMV- and Gag-responding cells showed lower TCRbeta richness.

Sequencing was performed on CD4+ T cells sorted from PBMCs after approximately 19-hour stimulation, taken from a patient who received antiretroviral therapy. The origin of this receptor is an adult man with HIV who was CMV-seropositive. This sequence joins TRBV4-1 and TRBJ2-2; D is perhaps TRBD1 (6 bases). CDR3 coding DNA: TGCGCCAGCAGCCAAGTTCGGCAGAGGGGGACGAACACCGGGGAGCTGTTTTTT. Its translation: CASSQVRQRGTNTGELFF.